This TCR beta chain appears in the sequencing data of a study of patients and donors after allogeneic stem cell transplantation. Germline values: CDR1 DFQATT, CDR2 SNEGSKA (reference sequence). Between the trimmed V and J ends, which lost 2 bases and 0 bases, there was a span of 11 bases. The CDR3 contains 15 residues. Using its own MiXCR run on the RT-PCR reads, TCRdb lists one record per CDR3 protein. The sample has about 960,000 distinct CDR3 sequences, more than 15% seen once. V usage is TRBV20-1 and J usage is TRBJ1-3; D is possibly TRBD1 (5 bases). Material: blood, either unsorted or a sorted T cell fraction (not recorded which). The source is a human donor who was either an allogeneic HSCT recipient or a stem cell or donor lymphocyte infusion donor (not recorded which). It is not recorded whose cells these are; they may come from a transplant donor. In nucleotides, the CDR3 is TGCAGTGCTAGATATCCCAGGGACTCTGGAAACACCATATATTTT. Protein: CSARYPRDSGNTIYF.